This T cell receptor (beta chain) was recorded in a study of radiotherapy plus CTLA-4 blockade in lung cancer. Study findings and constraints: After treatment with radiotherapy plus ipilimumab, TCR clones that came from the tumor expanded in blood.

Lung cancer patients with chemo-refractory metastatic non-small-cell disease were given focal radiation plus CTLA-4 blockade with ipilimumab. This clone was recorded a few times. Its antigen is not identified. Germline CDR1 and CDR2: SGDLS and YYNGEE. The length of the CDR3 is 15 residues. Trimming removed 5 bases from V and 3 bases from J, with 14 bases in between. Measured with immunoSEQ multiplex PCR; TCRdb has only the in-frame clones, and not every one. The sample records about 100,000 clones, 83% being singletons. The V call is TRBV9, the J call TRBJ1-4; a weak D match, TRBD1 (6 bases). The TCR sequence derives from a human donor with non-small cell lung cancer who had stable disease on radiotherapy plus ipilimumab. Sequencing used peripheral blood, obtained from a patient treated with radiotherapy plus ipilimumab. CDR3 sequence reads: CASRSRGLANEKLFF. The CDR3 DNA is TGTGCCAGCAGATCCCGGGGGCTGGCTAATGAAAAACTGTTTTTT.